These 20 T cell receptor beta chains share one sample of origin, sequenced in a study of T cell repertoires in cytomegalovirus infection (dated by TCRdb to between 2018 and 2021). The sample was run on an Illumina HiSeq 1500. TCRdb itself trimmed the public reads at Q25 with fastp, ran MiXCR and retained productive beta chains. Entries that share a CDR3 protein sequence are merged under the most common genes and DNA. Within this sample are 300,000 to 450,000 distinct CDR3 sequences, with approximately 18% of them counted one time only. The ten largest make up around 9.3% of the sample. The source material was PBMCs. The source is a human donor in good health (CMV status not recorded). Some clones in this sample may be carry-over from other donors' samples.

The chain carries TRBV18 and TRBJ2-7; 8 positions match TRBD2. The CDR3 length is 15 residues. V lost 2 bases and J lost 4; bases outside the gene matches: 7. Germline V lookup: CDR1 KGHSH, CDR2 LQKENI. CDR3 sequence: CASSPAIAGKYEQYF. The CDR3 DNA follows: TGTGCCAGCTCACCAGCGATAGCGGGGAAGTACGAGCAGTACTTC.

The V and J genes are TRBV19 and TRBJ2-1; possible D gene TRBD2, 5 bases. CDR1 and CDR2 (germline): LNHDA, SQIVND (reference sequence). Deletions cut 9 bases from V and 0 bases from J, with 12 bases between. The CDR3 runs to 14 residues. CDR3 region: CASMQRSSYNEQFF. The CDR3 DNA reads TGTGCCAGCATGCAGCGGAGCTCCTACAATGAGCAGTTCTTC.

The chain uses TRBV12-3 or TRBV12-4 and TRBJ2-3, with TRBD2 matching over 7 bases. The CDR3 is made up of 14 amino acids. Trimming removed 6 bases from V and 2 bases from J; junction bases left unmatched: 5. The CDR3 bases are TGTGCCAGCAGAGCGGGGCTGAACACAGATACGCAGTATTTT. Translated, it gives CASRAGLNTDTQYF.

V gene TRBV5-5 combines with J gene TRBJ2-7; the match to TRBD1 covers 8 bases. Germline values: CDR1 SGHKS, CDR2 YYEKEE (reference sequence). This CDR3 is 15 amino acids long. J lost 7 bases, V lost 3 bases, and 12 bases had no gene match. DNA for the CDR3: TGTGCCAGCAGCTCGGACAGGGAACTACTACGGGAGCAGTACTTC. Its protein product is CASSSDRELLREQYF.

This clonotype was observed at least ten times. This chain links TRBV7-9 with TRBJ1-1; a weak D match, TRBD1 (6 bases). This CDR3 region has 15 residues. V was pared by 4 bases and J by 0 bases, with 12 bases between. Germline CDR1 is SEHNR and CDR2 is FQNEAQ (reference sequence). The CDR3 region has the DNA TGTGCCAGCAGCTCAGGGGCACAGTTGAACACTGAAGCTTTCTTT. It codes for CASSSGAQLNTEAFF. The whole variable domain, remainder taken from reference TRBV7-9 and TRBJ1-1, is DTGVSQNPRHKITKRGQNVTFRCDPISEHNRLYWYRQTLGQGPEFLTYFQNEAQLEKSRLLSDRFSAERPKGSFSTLEIQRTEQGDSAMYLCASSSGAQLNTEAFFGQGTRLTVV.

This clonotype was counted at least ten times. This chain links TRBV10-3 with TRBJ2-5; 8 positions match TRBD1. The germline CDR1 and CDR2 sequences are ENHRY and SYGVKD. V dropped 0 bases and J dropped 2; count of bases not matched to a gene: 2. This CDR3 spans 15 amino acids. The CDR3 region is CAISESDRAQETQYF. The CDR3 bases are TGTGCCATCAGTGAGTCGGACAGGGCGCAAGAGACCCAGTACTTC.

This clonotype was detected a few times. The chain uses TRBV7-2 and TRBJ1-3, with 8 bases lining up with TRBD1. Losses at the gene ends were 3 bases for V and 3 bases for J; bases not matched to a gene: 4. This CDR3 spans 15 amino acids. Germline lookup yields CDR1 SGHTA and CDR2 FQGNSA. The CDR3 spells CASSFSTGGGNTIYF. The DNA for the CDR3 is TGTGCCAGCAGCTTTAGTACAGGGGGTGGAAACACCATATATTTT.

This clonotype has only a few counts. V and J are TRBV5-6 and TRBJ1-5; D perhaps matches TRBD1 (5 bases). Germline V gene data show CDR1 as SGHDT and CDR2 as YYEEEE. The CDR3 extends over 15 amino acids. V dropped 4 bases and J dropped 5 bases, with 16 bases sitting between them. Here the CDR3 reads CASSEQASGDQPQHF. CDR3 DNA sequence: TGTGCCAGCAGCGAACAGGCGTCCGGCGATCAGCCCCAGCATTTT. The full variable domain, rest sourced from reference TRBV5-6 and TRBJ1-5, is DAGVTQSPTHLIKTRGQQVTLRCSPKSGHDTVSWYQQALGQGPQFIFQYYEEEERQRGNFPDRFSGHQFPNYSSELNVNALLLGDSALYLCASSEQASGDQPQHFGDGTRLSIL.

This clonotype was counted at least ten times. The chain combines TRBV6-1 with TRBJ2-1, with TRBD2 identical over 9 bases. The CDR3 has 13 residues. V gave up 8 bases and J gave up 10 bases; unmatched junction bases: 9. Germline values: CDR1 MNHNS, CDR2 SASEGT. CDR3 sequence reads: CASYERGAPEQFF. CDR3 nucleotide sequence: TGTGCCAGCTATGAGCGGGGGGCCCCCGAGCAGTTCTTC.

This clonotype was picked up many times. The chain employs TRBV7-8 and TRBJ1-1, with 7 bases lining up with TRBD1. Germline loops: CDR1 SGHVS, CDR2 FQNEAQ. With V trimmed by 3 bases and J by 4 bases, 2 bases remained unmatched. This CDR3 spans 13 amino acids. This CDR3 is CASSFTGATEAFF. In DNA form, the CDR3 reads TGTGCCAGCAGCTTTACAGGGGCCACTGAAGCTTTCTTT.

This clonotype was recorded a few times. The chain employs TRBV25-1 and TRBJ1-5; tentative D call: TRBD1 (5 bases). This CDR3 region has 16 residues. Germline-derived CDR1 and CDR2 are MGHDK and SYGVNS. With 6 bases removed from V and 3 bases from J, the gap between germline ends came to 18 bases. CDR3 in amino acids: CASRPPGAPSNQPQHF. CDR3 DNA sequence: TGTGCCAGCAGGCCCCCCGGGGCGCCCTCCAATCAGCCCCAGCATTTT.

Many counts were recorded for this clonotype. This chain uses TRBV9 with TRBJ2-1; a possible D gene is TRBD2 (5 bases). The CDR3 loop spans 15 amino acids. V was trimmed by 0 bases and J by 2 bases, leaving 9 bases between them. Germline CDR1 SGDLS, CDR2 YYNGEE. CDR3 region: CASSVGAGAYNEQFF. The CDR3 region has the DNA TGTGCCAGCAGCGTAGGCGCCGGGGCCTACAATGAGCAGTTCTTC.

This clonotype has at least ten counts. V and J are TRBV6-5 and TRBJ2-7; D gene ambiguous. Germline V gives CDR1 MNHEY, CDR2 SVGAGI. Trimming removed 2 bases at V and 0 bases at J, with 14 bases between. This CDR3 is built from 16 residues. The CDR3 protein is CASSYKGARSSYEQYF. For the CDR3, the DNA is TGTGCCAGCAGTTACAAAGGTGCCCGCAGCTCCTACGAGCAGTACTTC.

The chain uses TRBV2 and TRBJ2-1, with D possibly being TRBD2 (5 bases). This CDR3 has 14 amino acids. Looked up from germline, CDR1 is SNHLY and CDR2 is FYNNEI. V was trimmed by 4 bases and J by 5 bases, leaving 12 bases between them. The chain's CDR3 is CASSGTRADNEQFF. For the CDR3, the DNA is TGTGCCAGCAGTGGCACGAGGGCCGACAATGAGCAGTTCTTC.

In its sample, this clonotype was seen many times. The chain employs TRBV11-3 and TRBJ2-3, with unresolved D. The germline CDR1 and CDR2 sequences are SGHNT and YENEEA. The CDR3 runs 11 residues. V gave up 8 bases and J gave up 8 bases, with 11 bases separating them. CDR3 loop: CASGSGITQYF. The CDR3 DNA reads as TGTGCCAGCGGCTCTGGGATTACGCAGTATTTT.

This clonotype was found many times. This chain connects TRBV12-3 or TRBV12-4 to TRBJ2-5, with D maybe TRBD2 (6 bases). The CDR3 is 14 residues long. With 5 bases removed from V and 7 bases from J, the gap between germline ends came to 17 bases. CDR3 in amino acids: CASSLGTRSGTQYF. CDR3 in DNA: TGTGCCAGCAGTCTCGGGACTCGTAGCGGGACCCAGTACTTC.

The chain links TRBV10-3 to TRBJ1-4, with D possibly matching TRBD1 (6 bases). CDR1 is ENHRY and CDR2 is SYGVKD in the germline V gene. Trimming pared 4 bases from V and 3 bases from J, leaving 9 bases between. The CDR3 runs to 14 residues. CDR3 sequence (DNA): TGTGCCATCAGTGGAGGGGGTGCTAATGAAAAACTGTTTTTT. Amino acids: CAISGGGANEKLFF.

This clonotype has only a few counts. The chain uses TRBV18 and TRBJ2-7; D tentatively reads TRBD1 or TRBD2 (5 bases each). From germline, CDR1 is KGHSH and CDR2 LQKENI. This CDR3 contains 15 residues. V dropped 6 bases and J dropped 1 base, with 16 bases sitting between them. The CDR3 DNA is TGTGCCAGCTCCGCATTCCGGGACGCGTCCTACGAGCAGTACTTC. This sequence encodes CASSAFRDASYEQYF.

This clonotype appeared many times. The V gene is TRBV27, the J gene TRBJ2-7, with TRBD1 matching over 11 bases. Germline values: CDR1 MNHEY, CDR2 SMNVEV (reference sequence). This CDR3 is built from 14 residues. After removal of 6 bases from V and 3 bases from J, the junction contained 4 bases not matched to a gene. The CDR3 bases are TGTGCCAGCAGCTTTGGGACAGGGGGCTACGAGCAGTACTTC. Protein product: CASSFGTGGYEQYF.

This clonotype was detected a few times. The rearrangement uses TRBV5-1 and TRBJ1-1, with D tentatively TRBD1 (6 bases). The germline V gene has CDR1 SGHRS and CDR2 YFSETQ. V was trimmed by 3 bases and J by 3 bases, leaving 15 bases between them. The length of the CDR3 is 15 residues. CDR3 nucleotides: TGCGCCAGCAGCTCCCGACAGGAGAGGGACACTGAAGCTTTCTTT. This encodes CASSSRQERDTEAFF. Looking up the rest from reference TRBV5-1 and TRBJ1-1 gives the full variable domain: KAGVTQTPRYLIKTRGQQVTLSCSPISGHRSVSWYQQTPGQGLQFLFEYFSETQRNKGNFPGRFSGRQFSNSRSEMNVSTLELGDSALYLCASSSRQERDTEAFFGQGTRLTVV.